Below are 15 T cell receptor beta chains sequenced from a single sample in a study of T cell clonality in common variable immunodeficiency. Only in-frame clones appear in the TCRdb table, and some are missing; sequencing was by immunoSEQ multiplex PCR. Sampling found 40,000 or so clones, none seen once. Sequences were obtained from peripheral blood mononuclear cells. These receptors were taken from a person aged 18 to 70 in good health.

This clone was counted between two and nine times. The missing CDR3 end, 3 residues past where the read stops, is filled in from the germline J gene. This rearrangement joins TRBV13 to TRBJ1-2, with TRBD1 matching 12 bases. The CDR3 extends over 15 amino acids. Germline V gives CDR1 PRHDT, CDR2 FYEKMQ (reference sequence). V shed 4 bases and J 7 bases; nucleotides not matched to a gene: 7. CDR3 sequence: CASSSRGQGAFGYTF. CDR3 bases read: TGTGCCAGCAGCTCTAGGGGACAGGGGGCTTTTGGC.

This clone was picked up many times. The CDR3 here is CSPLRGQGYETQYF. The CDR3 DNA, read in part, is TGCAGTCCTCTCCGGGGACAGGGTTACGAGACC. The chain uses TRBV20-1 and TRBJ2-5; 9 bases match TRBD1. The read halts 3 residues ahead of the CDR3 end, with the missing end drawn from the germline J gene. Germline V gives CDR1 DFQATT, CDR2 SNEGSKA (reference sequence). The trim removed 8 bases at V and 5 bases at J, leaving 12 bases unmatched. The CDR3 covers 14 residues.

This clone was seen only a few times. The read ends 3 residues before the CDR3 terminus; that terminus is restored from the germline J gene. This chain links TRBV7-9 with TRBJ1-4; D perhaps matches TRBD1 (6 bases). The CDR3 extends over 14 amino acids. Per germline, CDR1 SEHNR and CDR2 FQNEAQ (reference sequence). This chain's CDR3 is CASSIGQPDSPLFF. CDR3 DNA, as far as it was read: TGTGCCAGCAGCATCGGACAGCCTGATTCACCA.

Notes on this clone: The CDR3 end lies 3 residues beyond the end of the read and is filled in from the germline J gene. V and J are TRBV18 and TRBJ2-5; 12 bases are a match to TRBD2. The CDR3 runs to 16 residues. Germline V gives CDR1 KGHSH, CDR2 LQKENI. CDR3 in amino acids: CASSPGLAGATDTQYF. CDR3 bases read: TGTGCCAGCTCACCGGGACTAGCGGGCGCCACAGATACC.

The table lists this clone with a few counts. The CDR3 is cut off 3 residues early in the read; its end comes from the germline J gene. The chain employs TRBV7-2 and TRBJ2-3; 9 bases line up with TRBD2. This CDR3 is built from 15 residues. Germline assignment: CDR1 SGHTA and CDR2 FQGNSA. CDR3 DNA (partial): TGTGCCAGCAGCTTAGGAGGAGCGGGGGGCGAGACG. Encoded protein: CASSLGGAGGET. The complete CDR3 reads CASSLGGAGGETQYF.

Remarks on this clone: The read terminates 3 residues ahead of where the CDR3 ends, so the germline J gene completes it. The chain has TRBV7-2 and TRBJ2-3; perhaps TRBD1 as D (5 bases). The length of the CDR3 is 17 residues. Per germline, CDR1 SGHTA and CDR2 FQGNSA. CDR3 DNA (partial): TGTGCCAGCAGCTTAGCTTTCGACAGTAATAGCAATCAGCCG. As protein: CASSLAFDSNSNQP. The entire CDR3 sequence reads CASSLAFDSNSNQPQYF.

This clone was counted many times. Read data end 3 residues before the CDR3 end; the end is taken from the germline J gene. The chain has TRBV5-4 and TRBJ2-3; 13 bases fit TRBD2. CDR3 size: 16 residues. The ends lost 3 bases at V and 4 bases at J; junction bases unmatched: 5. Germline lookup yields CDR1 SGHNT and CDR2 YYREEE (reference sequence). CDR3: CASSSRTSGSADTQYF. CDR3 DNA (partial): TGTGCCAGCAGCTCCAGGACTAGCGGGAGCGCAGATACG.

This clone was seen repeatedly, ten times or more. The read gets to within 3 residues of the CDR3 end, and the germline J gene fills in the rest. The chain couples TRBV13 to TRBJ2-7; 7 bases are a match to TRBD1. The V and J ends lost 5 bases and 5 bases, in that order; junction bases with no gene match: 12. The germline CDR1 and CDR2 sequences are PRHDT and FYEKMQ (reference sequence). This CDR3 is built from 15 residues. CDR3: CASSHTRGQANEQYF. Partial CDR3 DNA: TGTGCCAGCAGCCATACCCGTGGACAGGCGAACGAG. Drawing the rest from reference TRBV13 and TRBJ2-7, the complete variable domain is AAGVIQSPRHLIKEKRETATLKCYPIPRHDTVYWYQQGPGQDPQFLISFYEKMQSDKGSIPDRFSAQQFSDYHSELNMSSLELGDSALYFCASSHTRGQANEQYFGPGTRLTVT.

This clone has a handful of counts. This may come from a read error, since a much larger clone is one base off. The read finishes 3 residues shy of the CDR3 end, and the germline J gene is used to complete it. V gene TRBV5-6 combines with J gene TRBJ1-4, with D possibly being TRBD1 (5 bases). This CDR3 comprises 15 residues. Germline-derived CDR1 and CDR2 are SGHDT and YYEEEE. CDR3 DNA, as far as it was read: TGTGCCAGCAGCCTGGGACTCTCTGGGGCCAACGTA. This translates into CASSLGLSGANV. The CDR3 as a whole reads CASSLGLSGANVLFF.

This clone was recorded at least ten times. The CDR3 goes on 3 residues after the read ends, and that part is filled in from the germline J gene. Other nucleotide sequences in the sample specify the same CDR3. The chain combines TRBV6-1 with TRBJ1-3; TRBD1 might be the D (6 bases). This CDR3 comprises 13 residues. The V gene's germline CDR1 is MNHNS and CDR2 SASEGT. The sequenced part of the CDR3 DNA is TGTGCCAGCAGTGAAGGGGGGCTAATAACC. Translation gives CASSEGGLIT. The full CDR3 reads CASSEGGLITIYF.

This clone has a count of ten or more. The CDR3 end lies 3 residues beyond the end of the read and is filled in from the germline J gene. This chain connects TRBV11-2 to TRBJ1-1; D perhaps matches TRBD1 (5 bases). From germline, CDR1 is SGHAT and CDR2 FQNNGV. The CDR3 covers 15 residues. The V end lost 5 bases, the J end lost 6 bases, and 19 bases lay between the germline ends. The part of the CDR3 DNA that was read is TGTGCCAGCAGCCCCTGGGGGGGGAGAGGCGCTGAA. It yields the protein CASSPWGGRGAE. The full CDR3 sequence reads CASSPWGGRGAEAFF.

Note on this clone: The read halts 3 residues ahead of the CDR3 end, with the missing end drawn from the germline J gene. The chain joins TRBV7-9 to TRBJ2-2; unclear D gene. CDR1 and CDR2 (germline): SEHNR, FQNEAQ (reference sequence). The CDR3 is 13 residues long. The part of the CDR3 DNA that was read is TGTGCCAGCAGCTTAACAGAAAATGAAAAG. It is translated as CASSLTENEK. From start to end, the CDR3 is CASSLTENEKLFF.

Points on this clone: The sequence runs out 3 residues before the end of the CDR3; the remainder is reconstructed from the germline J gene. This rearrangement joins TRBV19 to TRBJ1-5, with 9 bases matching TRBD1. J gave up 3 bases and V 3 bases, and 12 bases lay outside the gene matches. The CDR3 sequence is 18 residues long. From germline, CDR1 is LNHDA and CDR2 SQIVND (reference sequence). CDR3 sequence: CASSILGTGKRVNQPQHF. The covered CDR3 bases are TGTGCCAGTAGTATTCTAGGGACAGGGAAACGGGTCAATCAGCCC.

This clone was found many times. The CDR3 end is not reached by the read, which stops 3 residues before it; the germline J gene fills it in. The chain employs TRBV19 and TRBJ1-2; tentatively, D is TRBD1 (6 bases). The V and J ends lost 11 bases and 4 bases respectively, with 17 bases between them. CDR3 length: 13 residues. Germline values: CDR1 LNHDA, CDR2 SQIVND (reference sequence). The DNA read from the CDR3 is TGTGCCTCGATAGCCGACAGGACCTATGGC. Encoded protein: CASIADRTYG. The whole CDR3 region reads CASIADRTYGYTF.

Concerning this clone: The DNA ends 3 residues before the CDR3 does, and the rest of the CDR3 is filled in from the germline J gene. The genes are TRBV20-1 and TRBJ2-1; TRBD2 matches at 13 bases. The germline CDR1 and CDR2 sequences are DFQATT and SNEGSKA (reference sequence). CDR3 length: 19 residues. With 4 bases clipped from V and 0 bases from J, the junction kept 12 bases outside the gene matches. The CDR3 bases that were read are TGCAGTGCTACGACGGGGACTAGCGGGGTAAGCTACTCCTACAATGAG. Translating gives CSATTGTSGVSYSYNE. The entire CDR3 protein is CSATTGTSGVSYSYNEQFF.